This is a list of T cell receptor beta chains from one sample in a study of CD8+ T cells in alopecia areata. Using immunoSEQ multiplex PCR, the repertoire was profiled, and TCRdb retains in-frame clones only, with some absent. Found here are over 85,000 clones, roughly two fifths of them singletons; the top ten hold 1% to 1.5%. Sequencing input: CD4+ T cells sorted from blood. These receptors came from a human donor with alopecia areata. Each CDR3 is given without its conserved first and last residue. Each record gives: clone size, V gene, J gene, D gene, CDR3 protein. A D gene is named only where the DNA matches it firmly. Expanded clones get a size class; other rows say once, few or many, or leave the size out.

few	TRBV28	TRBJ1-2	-	ASSTTNYGYT
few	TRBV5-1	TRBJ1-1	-	ASSPITEAF
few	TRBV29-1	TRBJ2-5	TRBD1	SVELTGGETQY
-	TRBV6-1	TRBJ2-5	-	ASSEIGRQETQY
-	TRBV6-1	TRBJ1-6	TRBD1	ASSERTGDSPLH
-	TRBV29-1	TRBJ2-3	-	SVDPLTEPDTQY
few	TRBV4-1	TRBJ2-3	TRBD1	ASSQDRLTDTQY
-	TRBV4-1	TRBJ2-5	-	ASSQEPAGWETQY
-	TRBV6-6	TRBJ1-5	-	ASSYSKGGRVQPQH
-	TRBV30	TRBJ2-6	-	AWRRGRRAGANVLT
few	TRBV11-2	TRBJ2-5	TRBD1	ASSSNRGWETQY
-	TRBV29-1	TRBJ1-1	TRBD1	SARTGTGNTEAF
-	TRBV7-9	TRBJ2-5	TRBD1	ASSLVRDRGKKETQY
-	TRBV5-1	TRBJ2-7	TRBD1	ASSRGTASYEQY
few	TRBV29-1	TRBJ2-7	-	SASRGISYEQY
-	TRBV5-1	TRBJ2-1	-	ASSLGQVNEQF
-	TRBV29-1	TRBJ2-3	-	SVEPGLGVDTQY
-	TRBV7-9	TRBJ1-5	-	ASSRRGTQPQH
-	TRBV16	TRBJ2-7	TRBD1	ASSQWDRGNEQY
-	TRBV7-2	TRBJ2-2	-	ASRVTQGGELF
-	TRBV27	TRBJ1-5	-	ATRRQGNQPQH
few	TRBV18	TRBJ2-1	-	ASSLTNGDEQF
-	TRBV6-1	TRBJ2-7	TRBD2	ASRYSGVSSYEQY
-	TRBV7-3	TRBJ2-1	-	ASSLAYDGYNEQF
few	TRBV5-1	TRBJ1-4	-	ASSQSGRTGLGEKLF
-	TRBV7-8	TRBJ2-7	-	ASSLAWGNDEQY
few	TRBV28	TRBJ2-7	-	ASSPANREQY
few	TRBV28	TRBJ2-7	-	ASSFRGTYEQY
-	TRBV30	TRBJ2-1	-	AWSVLDGYNEQF
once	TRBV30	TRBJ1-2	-	AWRPKDIFGYT
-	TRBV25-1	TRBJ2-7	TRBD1	ASSEFVTGGYEQY
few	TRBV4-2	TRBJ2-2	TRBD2	ASSQVAGANTGELF
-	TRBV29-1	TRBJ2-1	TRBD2	SVDLLSGRAPGTQF
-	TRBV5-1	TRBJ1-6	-	ASSPPGGLINSPLH
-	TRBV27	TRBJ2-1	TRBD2	ASRYIAGSQF
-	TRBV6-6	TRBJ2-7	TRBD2	ASSPLAQYSYEQY
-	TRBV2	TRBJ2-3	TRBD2	ASSDLAGGSYTQY